In its sample, the clone carrying this T cell receptor beta chain was seen once. The target antigen is unknown. The sample comes from a study of shared clonotypes between healthy human individuals. Findings of the study overall: Relative to clonotypes present in all four donors, those not shared had lower generation probabilities.

Replicate PCRs run on sorted subsets employed approximately 0.2 ug DNA, approximately 30,000 T cell genomes. Repertoires were generated with immunoSEQ multiplex PCR, while TCRdb's copy carries only in-frame clones and drops some. This repertoire shows 900,000 to 1,200,000 clones, 78% found once; its top ten account for roughly 0.61%. Per germline, CDR1 SNHLY and CDR2 FYNNEI. The CDR3 length is 15 residues. Deletions cut 10 bases from V and 0 bases from J, with 16 bases between. This chain uses TRBV2 with TRBJ1-3; tentatively, D is TRBD1 (5 bases). This receptor was identified in a man between 18 and 35 years old in good health. Some clones in this sample may be carry-over from other donors' samples. What was sequenced was memory CD4+ T cells from PBMCs. Documented subset: CD45RA-negative fraction. CDR3: CATNGRASSGNTIYF. DNA of the CDR3: TGTGCCACCAACGGCAGGGCCAGCTCTGGAAACACCATATATTTT.